One T cell receptor beta chain is described in this entry. Its specificity is not known. With a much larger clone just one base away, this may be a read error. Trimming shortened V by 5 bases and J by 4 bases, and 17 bases separated the two germline ends. The CDR3 is 15 residues long. The sample originates from a study of T cell repertoires in cytomegalovirus infection. Study results and caveats: In two of eight donors, the top clonotype was HLA-C-restricted CMV-specific.

TCRdb re-derived calls from the reads in MiXCR, one entry per CDR3 protein. The data hold about 830,000 distinct CDR3 sequences, with 30% to 35% observed a single time. The source was cultured CD8+ T cells from PBMCs, collected from culture after CMV antigen stimulation. The chain recombines TRBV12-3 or TRBV12-4 with TRBJ2-5; weak D call: TRBD1 (7 bases). This clonotype was obtained from a human donor in good health (CMV status not recorded). Some clones in this sample may be carry-over from other donors' samples. CDR3 loop: CASSPTQGTLETQYF. The CDR3 DNA is TGTGCCAGCAGTCCGACACAGGGGACTCTAGAGACCCAGTACTTC.